This T cell receptor beta chain was identified during a study of a mutant IDH1 vaccine in newly diagnosed glioma (TCRdb year 2021). For the wider study: Vaccination started 4-6 weeks after radiotherapy alone, or was given together with temozolomide cycles in the groups whose treatment included chemotherapy. Of the approximately 32 treated patients, around 60% were male and approximately 38% were female, and the mean age was roughly 38 years. Prior to enrollment, patients had been given standard therapy consisting of radiotherapy alone, temozolomide alone, or radiochemotherapy with temozolomide, with the combination given to most patients. The week-35 safety follow-up was designated visit V12, and the week-47 end of study was designated visit V13. Peripheral blood was collected at six visits: V03 (baseline), V05, V07, V10, V12 and V13. Longitudinal TCRB deep sequencing was done for 25 to 30 treated patients, wherever samples were available for exploratory analyses.

The protocol used for the library was the immunoSEQ multiplex PCR assay. Rearranged TCR beta chain sequences were amplified with the hsTCRB Kit following the manufacturer's protocol. Sequencing of TCRB libraries was carried out on an Illumina MiSeq. For the original study's pipeline: The proprietary platform of the kit vendor was used for demultiplexing, trimming and gene mapping. TCRdb mirrors the immuneACCESS table, restricted to in-frame sequences. Some clones are absent from its copies; in checked studies, under half trace to an unresolved V gene, and the reason for the others is unknown. V and J calls plus clone size are reproduced from that table; the DNA served to infer D and trimming. The sample profile shows 60,000 to 65,000 clones; 84% of them were found once. 3.5% to 4.5% of the sample comes from the top ten. The label giving this sample's time point can be read as: week 35, safety follow-up. A 20-mer mutant IDH1 peptide at 300 micrograms in Montanide made up each vaccine dose, which was injected subcutaneously together with topical imiquimod. Across visits V03 through V10, patients got a total of eight vaccinations, given in weeks 1, 3, 5, 7, 11, 15, 19 and 23. Newly diagnosed WHO grade 3 or 4 IDH1-mutant astrocytomas showing loss of nuclear ATRX were present in the donors. The samples were drawn from NOA16, a multicentre, single-arm, open-label phase I trial in Germany that tested a mutant IDH1 peptide vaccine in humans for the first time. Genomic DNA for TCRB sequencing was isolated from EDTA blood with the DNeasy Blood and Tissue Kit.

Broader findings and caveats from the paper: Immune responses induced by the vaccine were seen in around 93% of patients across multiple MHC alleles. Pseudoprogression seemed to be unrelated to changes in the top peripheral T cell clonotypes found by TCRB sequencing. Availability determined which PBMC samples were chosen for TCRB deep sequencing. According to the authors, sample limitations meant that analyses of patient blood samples could not be reproduced.

Inclusive of the bounding cysteine and phenylalanine, the CDR3 is 14 residues long. Only CDR3 DNA is held: 42 bases, read in frame from base 1. V loses 2 bases, J loses 3 bases, and the germline ends lie 9 bases apart. Per the germline V gene (reference sequence), SEHNR is the CDR1 and FQNEAQ is the CDR2. As concerns this clone: The clone's antigen remains unknown. Per-base quality was not reported, and no clone a single base away is much larger than it.

This chain is built from TRBV7-9 and TRBJ2-3, with TRBD2 perhaps the D gene, on 5 matching bases. The material sequenced was PBMCs, taken from a glioma patient whose treatment included an IDH1 peptide vaccine. The TCR was taken from a man aged 30 to 45 with glioma. The CDR3 protein: CASSLRSGTDTQYF. The bases are TGTGCCAGCAGCTTAAGGTCGGGAACAGATACGCAGTATTTT.